The clone carrying this T cell receptor (beta chain) appeared a single time. The data were obtained in a study of blood T cell repertoires in COVID-19. The cohort comprised adults aged roughly 18 to 95 years residing in about two dozen US areas. V lost 5 bases to trimming and J lost 7 bases; unmatched junction nucleotides: 12. The CDR3 is made up of 16 amino acids. Per germline, CDR1 SGHTA and CDR2 FQGNSA. Produced via immunoSEQ multiplex PCR; TCRdb's table is partial and in-frame only. The sample consists of 150,000 to 200,000 clones, approximately 80% of them appearing once. Sequencing was carried out using PBMCs or T cells enriched from blood (not recorded which). The chain combines TRBV7-2 with TRBJ1-2; the match to TRBD1 covers 11 bases. The sequence came from an older woman with acute COVID-19. The CDR3 loop reads CASSARRGQGGGGYTF. The CDR3 nucleotides are TGTGCCAGCAGCGCTCGACGGGGACAGGGGGGAGGTGGCTACACCTTC.